The text below deals with one T cell receptor (beta chain). This clonotype was detected a few times. No cognate antigen has been identified for it. Per-nucleotide qualities are absent, and no much larger clonotype sits a single base away. V trim: 1 base; J trim: 5 bases; unmatched bases: 7. The CDR3, from cysteine to phenylalanine, totals 15 residues. Only CDR3 DNA remains: 45 bases, in frame from the first base. The germline V gene specifies MGHRA as CDR1 and YSYEKL as CDR2. TCR beta CDR3 regions were amplified from RNA transcripts for repertoire sequencing. The first round of RT-PCR was done with HTBI primers and the Qiagen OneStep RT-PCR kit, and was followed by a second round of multiplex PCR, then size selection and purification. Sequencing of the libraries was carried out on an Illumina HiSeq2000 in paired-end mode with 100 bp reads. In the paper's pipeline: SOAPnuke was used for read processing, and reads with adapters, uncalled bases, a mean Phred below 15, or no exact constant-primer or identifier match were discarded. COPE v1.2.5 was used to merge high-quality paired reads. Unique nucleotide sequences were defined as clonotypes and aligned to IMGT TRB V, D and J references using MiTCR v1.1. The analysis was limited to V-J combinations with a frequency above 0.0001, which together covered 99.2% of repertoires. For each V-J combination, a TCR clonal expansion and chaos score was defined as the ratio of F50 clonal expansion to chaos observed in the TCRdist matrix. Welch's t-statistics and random forest were used to narrow the features down to approximately 13 V-J combinations, which were then fed into a naive Bayes classifier. Thyroid-blood repertoire similarity was quantified with the Morisita-Horn index. TCRdb reprocessed the public reads (quality trimming at Q25 with fastp, clone calling with MiXCR) and kept in-frame beta chains. Identical CDR3 proteins give one entry, which carries the most common genes and DNA. The authors' filters were not applied to this entry. This sample has 660,000 or so distinct CDR3 sequences in its table, and under 50% of those were observed once. The ten biggest clones cover around 3% of the sample.

Ophthalmopathy patients had moderately to severely active disease, Clinical Activity Score of at least 3, NOSPECS grade of at least 4, and disease duration under 3 months. Patients with other autoimmune diseases, uncontrolled infections, pregnancy or lactation were excluded from the study. Diagnosis relied on clinical symptoms, serum thyroxine, TRAb, thyroid ultrasound and orbital computed tomography. Using Ficoll-Paque density gradient centrifugation, PBMCs were isolated from about 9.4 ml of fresh peripheral blood. Total RNA was extracted with Trizol reagent and quality-checked on an Agilent 2100 Bioanalyzer. This sample was taken from a study of Graves' ophthalmopathy and Graves' hyperthyroidism (dated by TCRdb to the late 2010s). Some background on the complete study: Peripheral blood was collected at initial diagnosis, prior to any treatment. The study used TCR beta repertoire signatures to distinguish Graves' ophthalmopathy from Graves' hyperthyroidism and to predict progression to ophthalmopathy. In total, 135 blood samples were TCR-sequenced: 40 to 45 ophthalmopathy, 80 or so hyperthyroidism and about 17 hyperthyroidism-to-ophthalmopathy patients. A discovery set of about a hundred patients (43 ophthalmopathy, 57 stable hyperthyroidism) was enrolled to explore V-J signatures distinguishing ophthalmopathy from hyperthyroidism. The independent validation cohort included approximately 19 hyperthyroidism patients plus 17 patients who later progressed from hyperthyroidism to ophthalmopathy. In over 5 hyperthyroidism patients, the T-cell repertoire of thyroid tissue was compared with the T-cell repertoire of blood. Following sampling, methimazole starting at 30 mg daily was administered to hyperthyroidism patients, and high-dose intravenous methylprednisolone was administered to ophthalmopathy patients. Findings and caveats that apply to the study as a whole: Sample size was not predetermined statistically, and investigators were not blinded to group allocation. In validation, the model predicted ophthalmopathy progression with about 71% sensitivity and 72.22% specificity; roughly eleven predicted patients were CT-confirmed with GO in a median of around 6 months. Most expanded thyroid clonotypes with frequency above 0.001 were also detected in blood, suggesting blood repertoires may reflect the thyroid immune response. In cross-validation, the 13-signature model distinguished ophthalmopathy from stable hyperthyroidism with approximately 88% sensitivity and about 84% specificity, and in the test set the corresponding values were about 80% and 75%.

The chain is assembled from TRBV4-1 and TRBJ2-7, with 8 junctional bases fitting TRBD2. This clonotype originated in an adult man with Graves' ophthalmopathy. The sample taken for sequencing was peripheral blood. The CDR3 protein sequence reads: CASSQGGLVSNEQYF. The DNA reads TGCGCCAGCAGCCAAGGGGGACTAGTGTCCAACGAGCAGTACTTC.